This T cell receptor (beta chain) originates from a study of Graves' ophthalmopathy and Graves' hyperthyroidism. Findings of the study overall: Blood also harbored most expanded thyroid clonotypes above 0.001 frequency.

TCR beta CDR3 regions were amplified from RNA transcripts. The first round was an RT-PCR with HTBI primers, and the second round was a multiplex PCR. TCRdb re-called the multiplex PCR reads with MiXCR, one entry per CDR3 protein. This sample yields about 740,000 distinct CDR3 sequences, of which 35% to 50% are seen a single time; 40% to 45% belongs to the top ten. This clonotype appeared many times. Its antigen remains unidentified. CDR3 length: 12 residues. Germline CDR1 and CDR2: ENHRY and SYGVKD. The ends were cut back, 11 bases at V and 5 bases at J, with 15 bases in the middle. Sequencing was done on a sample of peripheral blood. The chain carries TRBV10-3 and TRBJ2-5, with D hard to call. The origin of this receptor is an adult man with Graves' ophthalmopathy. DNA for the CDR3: TGTGCCGCGCAAAACGCGAGCGAGACCCAGTACTTC. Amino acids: CAAQNASETQYF.